The T cell receptor beta chain under discussion was sequenced for a study of cytomegalovirus exposure and HLA in healthy donors. General observations from the study: A later analysis reportedly identified an Asian-associated ancestry cluster as carrying fewer N-insertions than the approximately 710-donor mean. For presence/absence analyses, sequencing depth was assumed to be roughly uniform across donors. From TCR beta sequences, most subjects' HLA-A and HLA-B alleles were reportedly predicted accurately.

About this clone itself: Its antigen is still unknown.

PCR amplification relied on 60 Vbeta primers (plus 13 Jbeta primers). Libraries were prepared by immunoSEQ multiplex PCR; TCRdb keeps only in-frame clonotypes and omits some of them. This table has 64,000 or so clones, roughly 87% appearing once. This clonotype originated in a female donor in good health and CMV-seronegative. The specimen was PBMCs.

Written as DNA, the CDR3 is TGTGCCTGGAGAAGTACAGGAAGATATGTCTATGGCTACACCTTC. Its protein is CAWRSTGRYVYGYTF. The chain uses TRBV30 and TRBJ1-2; perhaps TRBD1 as D (5 bases). Germline lookup yields CDR1 GTSNPN and CDR2 SVGIG (reference sequence). This CDR3 spans 15 amino acids. V lost 3 bases and J lost 4, with 18 bases in between.